The entry below describes one T cell receptor beta chain. Its antigen remains unknown. The sample is drawn from a study of T cell responses to AZD1222 COVID-19 vaccine. Sequencing used immunoSEQ multiplex PCR; TCRdb keeps in-frame clones, though not all of them. The data hold 200,000 to 250,000 clones, with 85% to 95% observed a single time. Study-wide findings and caveats: The reported proportion of spike-specific TCRs targeting unmutated variant regions was nearly half. White British ancestry dominated among donors, who included more females, and clonal diversity was possibly underestimated.

V lost 1 base and J lost 5, with 8 bases in between. This CDR3 is built from 13 residues. Germline V gives CDR1 MNHEY, CDR2 SVGEGT. The source of this sequence is an adult in good health. The sample was peripheral blood, taken on day 0 of MenACWY control vaccination. The V and J genes are TRBV6-2 or TRBV6-3 and TRBJ1-1, with D possibly TRBD1 on 6 matching bases. The CDR3 DNA reads TGTGCCAGCAGTTACTGGACAGCGACTGAAGCTTTCTTT. It yields the protein CASSYWTATEAFF.